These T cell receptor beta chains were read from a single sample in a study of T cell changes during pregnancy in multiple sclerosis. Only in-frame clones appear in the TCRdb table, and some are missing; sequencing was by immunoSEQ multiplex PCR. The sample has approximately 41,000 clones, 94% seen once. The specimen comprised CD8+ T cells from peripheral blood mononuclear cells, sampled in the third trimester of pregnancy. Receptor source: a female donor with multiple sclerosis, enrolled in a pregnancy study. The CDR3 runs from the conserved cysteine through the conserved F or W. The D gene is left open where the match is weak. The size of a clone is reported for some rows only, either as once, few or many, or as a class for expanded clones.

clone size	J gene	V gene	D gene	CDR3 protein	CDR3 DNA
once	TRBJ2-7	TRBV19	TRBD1	CASTPTGGDDEQYF	TGTGCCAGTACTCCGACAGGGGGGGACGACGAGCAGTACTTC
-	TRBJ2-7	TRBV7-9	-	CASREAAAYEQYF	TGTGCCAGCAGGGAGGCGGCGGCCTACGAGCAGTACTTC
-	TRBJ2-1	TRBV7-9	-	CASSSLRLLAADYNEQFF	TGTGCCAGCAGCTCCCTCCGACTATTAGCGGCTGACTACAATGAGCAGTTCTTC
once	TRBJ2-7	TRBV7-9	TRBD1	CASMDRSAYEQYF	TGTGCCAGCATGGACAGGAGCGCCTACGAGCAGTACTTC
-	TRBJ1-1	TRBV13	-	CASSLLGSMNTEAFF	TGTGCCAGCAGCTTATTAGGGAGTATGAACACTGAAGCTTTCTTT
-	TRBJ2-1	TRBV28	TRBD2	CASSFGLAGDFDEQFF	TGTGCCAGCAGTTTCGGTCTAGCGGGAGATTTCGATGAGCAGTTCTTC
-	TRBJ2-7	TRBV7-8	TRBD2	CASSLSGNEQYF	TGTGCCAGCAGCTTAAGCGGGAATGAGCAGTACTTC
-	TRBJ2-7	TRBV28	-	CASSLGPQGYEQYF	TGTGCCAGCAGTTTAGGGCCACAGGGATACGAGCAGTACTTC
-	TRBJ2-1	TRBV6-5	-	CASRIAAVSYNEQFF	TGTGCCAGCAGAATAGCGGCAGTCTCCTACAATGAGCAGTTCTTC
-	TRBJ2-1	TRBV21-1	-	CASSKDGGRRTEQFF	TGTGCCAGCAGCAAAGACGGCGGGAGGCGTACTGAGCAGTTCTTC
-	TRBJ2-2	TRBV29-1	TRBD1	CSVETGIGGELFF	TGCAGCGTTGAGACAGGGATAGGCGGGGAGCTGTTTTTT
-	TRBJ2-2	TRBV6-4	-	CASSDSETGELFF	TGTGCCAGCAGTGACTCAGAGACCGGGGAGCTGTTTTTT
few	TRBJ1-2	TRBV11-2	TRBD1	CASSLGPGQVYGYTF	TGTGCCAGCAGCTTAGGCCCGGGACAGGTCTATGGCTACACCTTC
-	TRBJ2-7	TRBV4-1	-	CASSQDPKRPSYEQYF	TGCGCCAGCAGCCAAGATCCGAAGCGACCGAGCTACGAGCAGTACTTC
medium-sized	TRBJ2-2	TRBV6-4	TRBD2	CASSATSGDTGELFF	TGTGCCAGCAGCGCGACTAGCGGGGACACCGGGGAGCTGTTTTTT
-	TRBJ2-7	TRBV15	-	CATNGGDSYEQYF	TGTGCCACCAACGGAGGAGACTCCTACGAGCAGTACTTC
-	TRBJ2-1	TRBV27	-	CASSAAGPYNEQFF	TGTGCCAGCAGTGCGGCGGGCCCGTACAATGAGCAGTTCTTC
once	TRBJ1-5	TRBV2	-	CASRRRGGGQPQHF	TGTGCCAGCAGGAGGAGGGGCGGTGGGCAGCCCCAGCATTTT
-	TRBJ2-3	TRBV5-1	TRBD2	CASSLLAGGSTDTQYF	TGCGCCAGCAGCTTACTAGCGGGAGGGAGCACAGATACGCAGTATTTT
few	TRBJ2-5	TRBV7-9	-	CASSLADLILETQYF	TGTGCCAGCAGCTTAGCTGACTTGATTTTGGAGACCCAGTACTTC
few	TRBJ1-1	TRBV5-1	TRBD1	CASSVDGQGPTEAFF	TGCGCCAGCAGCGTCGACGGACAGGGACCAACTGAAGCTTTCTTT
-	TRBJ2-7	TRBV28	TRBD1	CASNDRGPDEQYF	TGTGCCAGCAATGACAGGGGTCCCGACGAGCAGTACTTC
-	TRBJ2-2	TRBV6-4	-	CASSRDLANTGELFF	TGTGCCAGCAGCCGGGACTTGGCGAACACCGGGGAGCTGTTTTTT
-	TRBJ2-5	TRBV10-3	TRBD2	CAIGGLAEQETQYF	TGTGCCATCGGGGGACTAGCGGAGCAAGAGACCCAGTACTTC
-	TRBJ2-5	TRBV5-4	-	CASSLKIAVQETQYF	TGTGCCAGCAGCTTGAAAATAGCGGTGCAAGAGACCCAGTACTTC
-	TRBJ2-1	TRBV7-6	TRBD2	CASSSGISYNEQFF	TGTGCCAGCAGTAGCGGGATTTCCTACAATGAGCAGTTCTTC
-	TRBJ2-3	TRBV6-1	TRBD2	CASSALAGRAEDTQYF	TGTGCCAGCAGTGCTTTAGCGGGGCGAGCGGAAGATACGCAGTATTTT
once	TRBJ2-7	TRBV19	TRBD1	CASSSTGGGYEQYF	TGTGCCAGTAGTTCCACAGGGGGAGGCTACGAGCAGTACTTC
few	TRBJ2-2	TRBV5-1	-	CASSLPTFGELFF	TGCGCCAGCAGCTTACCGACTTTTGGGGAGCTGTTTTTT
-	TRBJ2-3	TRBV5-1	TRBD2	CASAPAAGAADTQYF	TGCGCCAGCGCGCCAGCGGCGGGAGCTGCAGATACGCAGTATTTT
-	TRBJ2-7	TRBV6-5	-	CASTNLESSYEQYF	TGTGCCAGCACCAATCTCGAGAGCTCCTACGAGCAGTACTTC
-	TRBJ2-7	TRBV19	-	CASSIVDRGGYEQYF	TGTGCCAGTAGTATTGTAGATCGGGGAGGCTACGAGCAGTACTTC
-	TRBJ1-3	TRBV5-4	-	CASREDGNTIYF	TGTGCCAGCAGAGAGGATGGAAACACCATATATTTT
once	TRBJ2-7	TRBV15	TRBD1	CATSSAGGRVGEQYF	TGTGCCACCAGCAGCGCAGGGGGCAGAGTCGGCGAGCAGTACTTC
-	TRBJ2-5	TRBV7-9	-	CATPDPGAPPETQYF	TGTGCCACCCCCGATCCGGGAGCCCCCCCAGAGACCCAGTACTTC
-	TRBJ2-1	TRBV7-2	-	CASSPLGGPSYNEQFF	TGTGCCAGCAGCCCCCTGGGGGGTCCCTCCTACAATGAGCAGTTCTTC
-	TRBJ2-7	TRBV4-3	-	CASSQGSGRGHEQYF	TGCGCCAGCAGCCAAGGGTCCGGGAGAGGTCACGAGCAGTACTTC
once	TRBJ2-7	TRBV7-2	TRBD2	CASSLGGGGAVEQYF	TGTGCCAGCAGCTTAGGGGGCGGGGGGGCCGTCGAGCAGTACTTC
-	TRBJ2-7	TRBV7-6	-	CASSLRGFYEQYF	TGTGCCAGCAGCTTAAGGGGCTTCTACGAGCAGTACTTC
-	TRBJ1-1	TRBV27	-	CASTTGHLNTEAFF	TGTGCCAGCACCACGGGACACCTGAACACTGAAGCTTTCTTT
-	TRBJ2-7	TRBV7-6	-	CASSPSPGAGQYEQYF	TGTGCCAGCAGCCCATCGCCGGGGGCGGGACAGTACGAGCAGTACTTC
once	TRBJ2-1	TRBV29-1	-	CSVDLAIEQFF	TGCAGCGTCGACCTAGCGATTGAGCAGTTCTTC
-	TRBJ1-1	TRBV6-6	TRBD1	CASNIRQGENTEAFF	TGTGCCAGCAATATCCGACAGGGGGAGAACACTGAAGCTTTCTTT
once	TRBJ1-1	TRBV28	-	CASSWDKNTEAFF	TGTGCCAGCAGCTGGGACAAGAACACTGAAGCTTTCTTT
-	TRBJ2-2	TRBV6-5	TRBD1	CASSIFGQGAGELFF	TGTGCCAGCAGCATCTTCGGACAGGGTGCCGGGGAGCTGTTTTTT
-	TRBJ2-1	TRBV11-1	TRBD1	CASSSTGGRFEQFF	TGTGCCAGCAGCTCGACAGGGGGTAGGTTTGAGCAGTTCTTC
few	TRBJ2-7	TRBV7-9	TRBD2	CASSGTSRTYEQYF	TGTGCCAGCAGCGGGACTAGCAGGACCTACGAGCAGTACTTC
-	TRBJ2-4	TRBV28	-	CASSSGTENIQYF	TGTGCCAGCAGCTCCGGGACTGAGAACATTCAGTACTTC
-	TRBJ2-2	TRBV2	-	CASSVLPSEGNTGELFF	TGTGCCAGCAGTGTACTCCCATCGGAGGGAAACACCGGGGAGCTGTTTTTT
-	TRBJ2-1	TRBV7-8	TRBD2	CASSDREGLVNEQFF	TGTGCCAGCAGCGACCGGGAGGGCCTAGTCAATGAGCAGTTCTTC
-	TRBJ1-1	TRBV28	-	CASSSALIRLTSANTEAFF	TGTGCCAGCAGTTCAGCCCTTATACGACTGACGTCGGCGAACACTGAAGCTTTCTTT